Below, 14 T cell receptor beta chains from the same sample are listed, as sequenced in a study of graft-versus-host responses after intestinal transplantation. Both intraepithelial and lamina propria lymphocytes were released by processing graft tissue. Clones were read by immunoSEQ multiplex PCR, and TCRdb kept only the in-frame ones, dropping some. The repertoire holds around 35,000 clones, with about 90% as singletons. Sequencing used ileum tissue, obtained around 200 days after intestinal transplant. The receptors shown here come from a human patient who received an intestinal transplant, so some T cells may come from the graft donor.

In nucleotides, the CDR3 is TGTGCCAGCCAGCGGGAGTCGGCCTACGAGCAGTACTTC. It specifies CASQRESAYEQYF. The rearrangement links TRBV2 to TRBJ2-7, with 8 bases lining up with TRBD2. This CDR3 has 13 amino acids. CDR1 is SNHLY and CDR2 is FYNNEI in the germline V gene. Trimming removed 8 bases from V and 2 bases from J; junction bases left unmatched: 5.

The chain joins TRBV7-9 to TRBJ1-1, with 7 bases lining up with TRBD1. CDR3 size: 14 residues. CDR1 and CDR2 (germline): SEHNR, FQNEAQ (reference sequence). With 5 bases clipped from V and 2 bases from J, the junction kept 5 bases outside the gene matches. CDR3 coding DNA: TGTGCCAGCAGCCCCCAGGGGGGAAACACTGAAGCTTTCTTT. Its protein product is CASSPQGGNTEAFF.

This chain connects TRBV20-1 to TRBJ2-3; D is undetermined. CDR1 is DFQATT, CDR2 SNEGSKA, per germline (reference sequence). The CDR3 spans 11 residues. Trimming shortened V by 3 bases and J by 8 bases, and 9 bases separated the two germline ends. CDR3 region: CSASLDGTQYF. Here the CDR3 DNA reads TGCAGTGCTAGTTTGGATGGTACGCAGTATTTT.

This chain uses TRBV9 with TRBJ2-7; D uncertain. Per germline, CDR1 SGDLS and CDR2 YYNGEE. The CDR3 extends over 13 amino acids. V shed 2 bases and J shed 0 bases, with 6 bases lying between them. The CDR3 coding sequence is TGTGCCAGCAGCGTGGGATTCTCCTACGAGCAGTACTTC. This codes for CASSVGFSYEQYF.

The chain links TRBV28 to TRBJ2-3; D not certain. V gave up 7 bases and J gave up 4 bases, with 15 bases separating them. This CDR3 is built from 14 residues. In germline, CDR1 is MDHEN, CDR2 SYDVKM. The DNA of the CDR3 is TGTGCCAGCATTGGGCTCGAACAATCAGATACGCAGTATTTT. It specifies CASIGLEQSDTQYF.

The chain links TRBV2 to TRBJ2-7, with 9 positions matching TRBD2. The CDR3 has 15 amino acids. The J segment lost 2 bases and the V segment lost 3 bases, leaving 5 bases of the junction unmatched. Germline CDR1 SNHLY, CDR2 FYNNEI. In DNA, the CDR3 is TGTGCCAGCAGTGAGGGGTCTAGCGGGACCTACGAGCAGTACTTC. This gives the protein CASSEGSSGTYEQYF.

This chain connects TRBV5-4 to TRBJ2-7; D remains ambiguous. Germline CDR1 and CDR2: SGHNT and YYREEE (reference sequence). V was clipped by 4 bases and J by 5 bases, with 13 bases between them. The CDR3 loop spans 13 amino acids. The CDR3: CASSLLSTNEQYF. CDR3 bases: TGTGCCAGCAGCCTACTTAGTACGAACGAGCAGTACTTC.

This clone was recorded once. This CDR3 reads CATSSAGSGNTIYF. The CDR3 DNA reads TGTGCCACCAGCAGCGCAGGTTCTGGAAACACCATATATTTT. J is TRBJ1-3 and V is TRBV15; the D is unclear. The V end was cut by 3 bases, the J end by 1 base, with 7 bases between. Germline lookup yields CDR1 LNHNV and CDR2 YYDKDF (reference sequence). This CDR3 spans 14 amino acids.

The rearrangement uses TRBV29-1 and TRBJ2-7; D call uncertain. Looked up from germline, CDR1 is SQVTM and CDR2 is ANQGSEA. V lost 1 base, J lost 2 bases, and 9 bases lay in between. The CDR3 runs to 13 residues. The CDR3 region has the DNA TGCAGCGTTGAAGTAGCTCCCGCCTACGAGCAGTACTTC. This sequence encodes CSVEVAPAYEQYF.

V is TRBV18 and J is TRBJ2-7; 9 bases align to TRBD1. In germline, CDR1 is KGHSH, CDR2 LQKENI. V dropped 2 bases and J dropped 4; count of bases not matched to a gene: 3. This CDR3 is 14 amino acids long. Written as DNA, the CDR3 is TGTGCCAGCTCACCAAGGACAGGGGAATACGAGCAGTACTTC. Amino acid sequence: CASSPRTGEYEQYF.

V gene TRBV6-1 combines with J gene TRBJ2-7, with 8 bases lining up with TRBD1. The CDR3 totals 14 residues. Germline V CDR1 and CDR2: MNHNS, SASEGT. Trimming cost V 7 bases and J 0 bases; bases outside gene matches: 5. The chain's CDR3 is CASMGQVSSYEQYF. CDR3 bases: TGTGCCAGCATGGGACAGGTCAGCTCCTACGAGCAGTACTTC.

The CDR3, as DNA: TGTGCCAGCAGTTTATCCGGGACAGGGGTTGGCTACACCTTC. Residues: CASSLSGTGVGYTF. The chain couples TRBV27 to TRBJ1-2; 10 bases are a match to TRBD1. J lost 7 bases, V lost 0 bases, and 2 bases had no gene match. There are 14 residues in the CDR3. The germline CDR1 and CDR2 sequences are MNHEY and SMNVEV (reference sequence).

The CDR3 region is CASSLVGRGDGYTF. The CDR3 bases are TGTGCCAGCAGCTTAGTAGGCAGGGGAGATGGCTACACCTTC. The V call is TRBV7-9, the J call TRBJ1-2; TRBD1 is a possible D gene (6 bases). Germline CDR1 is SEHNR and CDR2 is FQNEAQ (reference sequence). V was cut by 1 base and J by 6 bases, with 12 bases left in between. The CDR3 totals 14 residues.

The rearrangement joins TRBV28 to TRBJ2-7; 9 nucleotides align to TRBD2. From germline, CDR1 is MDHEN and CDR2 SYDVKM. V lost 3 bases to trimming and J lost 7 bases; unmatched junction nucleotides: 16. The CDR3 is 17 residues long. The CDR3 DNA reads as TGTGCCAGCAGTTTGGGGACTAGCTGGGGCCAGACTCGGGAGCAGTACTTC. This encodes CASSLGTSWGQTREQYF.